The 27 T cell receptor beta chains presented below share a single source sample, sequenced in a study of technical replicates of blood from a handful of donors. Sequenced by immunoSEQ multiplex PCR; TCRdb stores in-frame clones only, minus some. Of more than 90,000 clones listed, roughly 95% were seen once; the top ten hold about 0.36%. Sample: T cells isolated from PBMCs. These receptors all come from a human donor in good health.

V usage is TRBV2 and J usage is TRBJ2-7; D unresolved. V was trimmed by 6 bases and J by 7 bases, leaving 19 bases between them. Germline assignment: CDR1 SNHLY and CDR2 FYNNEI. This CDR3 has 14 amino acids. The DNA for the CDR3 is TGTGCCAGCAGGCCCTTTGGTTTCCTAGTAGAGCAGTACTTC. Its translation is CASRPFGFLVEQYF. Combining the CDR3 with reference TRBV2 and TRBJ2-7 gives the whole variable domain EPEVTQTPSHQVTQMGQEVILRCVPISNHLYFYWYRQILGQKVEFLVSFYNNEISEKSEIFDDQFSVERPDGSNFTLKIRSTKLEDSAMYFCASRPFGFLVEQYFGPGTRLTVT.

In DNA form, the CDR3 reads TGTGCCAGCAGCCTGATAAGGGGCGCCTGGAACACTGAAGCTTTCTTT. Its protein is CASSLIRGAWNTEAFF. The genes are TRBV11-2 and TRBJ1-1; the D gene is possibly TRBD1 (5 bases). Germline CDR1 and CDR2: SGHAT and FQNNGV. The CDR3 spans 16 residues. The V gene lost 5 bases and the J gene lost 1 base, with 17 bases spanning the gap.

This chain connects TRBV21-1 to TRBJ2-1; the table's D call TRBD1 went unverified against the DNA. TRBV21-1 is designated a pseudogene. The CDR3 is made up of 15 amino acids. As DNA, the CDR3 is TGTGCCAGCAGCAAAGGGACAGGGCCATACAATGAGCAGTTCTTC. Translation gives CASSKGTGPYNEQFF.

The chain is built from TRBV15 and TRBJ1-1, with 7 positions matching TRBD1. CDR1 is LNHNV and CDR2 is YYDKDF in the germline V gene (reference sequence). The CDR3 extends over 15 amino acids. Trimming at V came to 4 bases and at J to 6 bases, leaving 11 bases not matched to a gene. CDR3: CATSKVTGTVAEAFF. CDR3 in DNA: TGTGCCACCAGCAAGGTTACGGGGACAGTCGCTGAAGCTTTCTTT. Supplemented by reference TRBV15 and TRBJ1-1, the full variable domain reads DAMVIQNPRYQVTQFGKPVTLSCSQTLNHNVMYWYQQKSSQAPKLLFHYYDKDFNNEADTPDNFQSRRPNTSFCFLDIRSPGLGDTAMYLCATSKVTGTVAEAFFGQGTRLTVV.

The chain combines TRBV7-3 with TRBJ1-1; weak D call: TRBD1 (6 bases). The germline V gene encodes CDR1 SGHTA and CDR2 FQGTGA. Trimming took 5 bases from V and 5 from J, leaving 15 bases between them. The CDR3 has 14 residues. CDR3 protein: CASSPTGRGTEAFF. The CDR3 nucleotides read TGTGCCAGCAGCCCCACAGGGAGGGGAACTGAAGCTTTCTTT.

The chain couples TRBV7-8 to TRBJ2-7, with D unclear. Per the germline V gene, CDR1 is SGHVS and CDR2 is FQNEAQ. The CDR3 consists of 14 residues. Trimming removed 5 bases at V and 2 bases at J, with 13 bases between. For the CDR3, the DNA is TGTGCCAGCAGCCCCGTCAGGATTACCTACGAGCAGTACTTC. This translates into CASSPVRITYEQYF.

This chain connects TRBV6-5 to TRBJ2-7; D might be TRBD1 (5 bases). The germline V gene has CDR1 MNHEY and CDR2 SVGAGI. There are 12 residues in the CDR3. V was trimmed by 6 bases and J by 4 bases, leaving 10 bases between them. The CDR3 DNA reads TGTGCCAGCAGGTCCGACAGATACGAGCAGTACTTC. This codes for CASRSDRYEQYF.

This clone has only one observation. The chain carries TRBV5-1 and TRBJ2-7; tentative D call: TRBD2 (6 bases). CDR3 length: 14 residues. Trimming removed 4 bases at V and 4 bases at J, with 15 bases between. Germline CDR1 and CDR2: SGHRS and YFSETQ. The CDR3 nucleotides read TGCGCCAGCAGCACAATAGCGCGGGGTTACGAGCAGTACTTC. This codes for CASSTIARGYEQYF.

V is TRBV7-3 and J is TRBJ1-2; 7 bases are a match to TRBD1. The ends lost 5 bases at V and 3 bases at J; junction bases unmatched: 9. The V gene's germline CDR1 is SGHTA and CDR2 FQGTGA. This CDR3 comprises 15 residues. CDR3: CASSRQGGSDYGYTF. DNA for the CDR3: TGTGCCAGCAGCCGACAGGGTGGGTCTGACTATGGCTACACCTTC.

The rearrangement joins TRBV29-1 to TRBJ1-1, with 7 bases matching TRBD1. The CDR3 runs 13 residues. J lost 1 base, V lost 5 bases, and 4 bases had no gene match. Germline V gene sequence: CDR1 SQVTM, CDR2 ANQGSEA. The CDR3 region is CSVKGQANTEAFF. The CDR3 region has the DNA TGCAGCGTTAAAGGACAGGCGAACACTGAAGCTTTCTTT.

The V and J genes are TRBV4-1 and TRBJ2-1; D is perhaps TRBD2 (6 bases). CDR1 is MGHRA and CDR2 is YSYEKL in the germline V gene. Deletions cut 1 base from V and 7 bases from J, with 8 bases between. There are 13 residues in the CDR3. The CDR3 loop reads CASSQVGGNEQFF. The CDR3 coding sequence is TGCGCCAGCAGCCAAGTAGGAGGGAATGAGCAGTTCTTC.

The V and J genes are TRBV7-9 and TRBJ1-4; 9 bases agree with TRBD1. V shed 1 base, J shed 5 bases, and the junction held 2 bases outside the gene matches. Per germline, CDR1 SEHNR and CDR2 FQNEAQ (reference sequence). CDR3 size: 15 residues. Here the CDR3 reads CASSLEGQGNEKLFF. For the CDR3, the DNA is TGTGCCAGCAGCTTAGAGGGACAGGGAAATGAAAAACTGTTTTTT. The whole variable domain, remainder taken from reference TRBV7-9 and TRBJ1-4, is DTGVSQNPRHKITKRGQNVTFRCDPISEHNRLYWYRQTLGQGPEFLTYFQNEAQLEKSRLLSDRFSAERPKGSFSTLEIQRTEQGDSAMYLCASSLEGQGNEKLFFGSGTQLSVL.

This chain connects TRBV27 to TRBJ2-5; 10 nucleotides align to TRBD2. CDR3 length: 16 residues. Germline values: CDR1 MNHEY, CDR2 SMNVEV (reference sequence). After removal of 5 bases from V and 5 bases from J, the junction contained 11 bases not matched to a gene. CDR3 bases: TGTGCCAGCAGTCCGAACTCATTTAGCGGGGGGGAGACCCAGTACTTC. It translates to CASSPNSFSGGETQYF.

The chain is built from TRBV27 and TRBJ2-2, with D possibly matching TRBD1 (5 bases). Germline assignment: CDR1 MNHEY and CDR2 SMNVEV (reference sequence). CDR3 length: 15 residues. The V end lost 4 bases, the J end lost 5 bases, and 14 bases lay between the germline ends. The CDR3 sequence is CASSWAREGTGELFF. DNA of the CDR3: TGTGCCAGCAGTTGGGCCAGGGAAGGAACCGGGGAGCTGTTTTTT.

In this sample, this clone turned up once. The chain couples TRBV14 to TRBJ1-1; D uncertain. The germline gives CDR1 SGHDN, CDR2 FVKESK. The V and J ends lost 1 base and 11 bases respectively, with 14 bases between them. CDR3 length: 13 amino acids. The CDR3 loop reads CASSQGNSLWAFF. The CDR3 DNA reads TGTGCCAGCAGCCAAGGGAACAGTCTTTGGGCTTTCTTT.

CDR3 loop: CAWRIQGDGEKLFF. In DNA, the CDR3 is TGTGCCTGGAGGATACAGGGGGATGGTGAAAAACTGTTTTTT. The chain combines TRBV30 with TRBJ1-4, with 8 bases that match TRBD1. Looked up from germline, CDR1 is GTSNPN and CDR2 is SVGIG (reference sequence). CDR3 length: 14 residues. V shed 3 bases, J shed 7 bases, and the junction held 7 bases outside the gene matches.

The V and J genes are TRBV9 and TRBJ2-3; D is unclear. This CDR3 has 13 residues. From germline, CDR1 is SGDLS and CDR2 YYNGEE. V lost 3 bases to trimming and J lost 2 bases, with 7 bases between them. CDR3 nucleotides: TGTGCCAGCAGCGCAGACATCACAGATACGCAGTATTTT. It translates to CASSADITDTQYF.

V gene TRBV11-1 combines with J gene TRBJ2-5, with 8 bases fitting TRBD2. Germline V lookup: CDR1 SGHAT, CDR2 FQDESV (reference sequence). The CDR3 consists of 14 residues. The CDR3 sequence is CATTSVAGSETQYF. CDR3 nucleotide sequence: TGTGCTACCACATCGGTAGCGGGATCAGAGACCCAGTACTTC.

The chain links TRBV7-9 to TRBJ1-5; no firm D call. Germline CDR1 SEHNR, CDR2 FQNEAQ (reference sequence). The V and J ends lost 1 base and 6 bases respectively, with 10 bases between them. The CDR3 contains 14 residues. The CDR3 coding sequence is TGTGCCAGCAGCTTAGACATCCTTGGTCAGCCCCAGCATTTT. Amino acids: CASSLDILGQPQHF.

V usage is TRBV25-1 and J usage is TRBJ2-7; 10 positions match TRBD1. The CDR3 is 15 residues long. V was clipped by 5 bases and J by 5 bases; unmatched bases: 9. CDR1 is MGHDK and CDR2 is SYGVNS in the germline V gene. The DNA of the CDR3 is TGTGCCAGCAGTCCCTGGACAGGGGGTATTCACGAGCAGTACTTC. This encodes CASSPWTGGIHEQYF.

The chain combines TRBV28 with TRBJ1-4; 10 positions match TRBD1. Germline CDR1 and CDR2: MDHEN and SYDVKM. J was trimmed by 0 bases and V by 7 bases; bases with no gene match: 11. The CDR3 loop spans 18 amino acids. This chain's CDR3 is CASNKPTGGASTNEKLFF. Written as DNA, the CDR3 is TGTGCCAGCAATAAACCGACAGGGGGCGCTTCAACTAATGAAAAACTGTTTTTT.

The chain employs TRBV4-1 and TRBJ1-1; possible D gene TRBD1, 5 bases. The germline V and J ends were trimmed by 5 bases and 8 bases, with 27 bases remaining between them. This CDR3 region has 17 residues. Germline V gives CDR1 MGHRA, CDR2 YSYEKL. CDR3 protein: CASSASRGGYLSREAFF. Here the CDR3 DNA reads TGCGCCAGCAGCGCCTCCCGGGGGGGGTACCTTAGCCGCGAAGCTTTCTTT.

On this clone: One junction end does not reproduce the germline sequence, and a read error may be involved. This sequence joins TRBV7-7 and TRBJ2-2, with 8 bases matching TRBD2. The CDR3 contains 16 residues. Germline lookup yields CDR1 SSHAT and CDR2 FNYEAQ (reference sequence). The CDR3 loop is CASSLAASGSTGELFF. CDR3 coding DNA: TGTGCTAGCAGCTTAGCCGCTAGCGGGTCCACCGGGGAGCTGTTTTTT.

The gene calls are TRBV6-5 and TRBJ2-2; the D gene is possibly TRBD1 (5 bases). Germline V gene data show CDR1 as MNHEY and CDR2 as SVGAGI. Trimming left V 0 bases short and J 8 bases short, with 10 bases between. The CDR3 covers 14 residues. CDR3: CASSYSDIRGELFF. The CDR3 nucleotides are TGTGCCAGCAGTTACTCGGACATTAGGGGGGAGCTGTTTTTT.

CDR3 bases: TGCGCCAGCAGCCCTTGGACAGGGGAGGACCCTGAAGCTTTCTTT. Its protein product is CASSPWTGEDPEAFF. The V and J genes are TRBV4-1 and TRBJ1-1, with TRBD1 matching 9 bases. CDR3 size: 15 residues. Germline V gene sequence: CDR1 MGHRA, CDR2 YSYEKL. V shed 4 bases, J shed 6 bases, and the junction held 9 bases outside the gene matches.

The chain combines TRBV27 with TRBJ2-3; D unclear. V lost 7 bases, J lost 3 bases, and 8 bases lay in between. Per the germline V gene, CDR1 is MNHEY and CDR2 is SMNVEV (reference sequence). The CDR3 is 12 amino acids. DNA for the CDR3: TGTGCCAGCATAGGAGATACAGATACGCAGTATTTT. Its protein is CASIGDTDTQYF.

The V call is TRBV2, the J call TRBJ2-3; 7 nucleotides agree with TRBD1. The germline V gene has CDR1 SNHLY and CDR2 FYNNEI. This CDR3 is 13 amino acids long. V lost 5 bases, J lost 3 bases, and 2 bases stayed unmatched. Here the CDR3 DNA reads TGTGCCAGCAGTCCACAGGGGACAGATACGCAGTATTTT. The encoded protein is CASSPQGTDTQYF. The full variable domain, completed using reference TRBV2 and TRBJ2-3, is EPEVTQTPSHQVTQMGQEVILRCVPISNHLYFYWYRQILGQKVEFLVSFYNNEISEKSEIFDDQFSVERPDGSNFTLKIRSTKLEDSAMYFCASSPQGTDTQYFGPGTRLTVL.